This is a list of T cell receptor beta chains from one sample in a study of OX40 agonist ivuxolimab in advanced cancers. Sequencing was performed with immunoSEQ multiplex PCR; in TCRdb, only in-frame clones are kept and a portion is missing. There are about 16,000 clones in the sample; around 88% occur only once, and around 20% lies in the top ten. Specimen: CD4+ or CD8+ T cells sorted from blood, collected in a trial of the OX40 agonist ivuxolimab. The receptor source for this set is an adult with an advanced solid tumor such as melanoma, head and neck, liver or kidney cancer. Each CDR3 is given with its conserved first and last residue. Fields, in order: clone size, J gene, V gene, D gene, CDR3 protein, CDR3 DNA. D genes are given only for firm matches. A clone size is listed for some rows: how often the clone was seen (once, few, many), or a class if it is expanded.

. | TRBJ1-2 | TRBV10-3 | TRBD1 | CAISEGQGFLYGYTF | TGTGCCATCAGTGAGGGACAGGGATTTTTATATGGCTACACCTTC
. | TRBJ1-2 | TRBV19 | TRBD1 | CASVGTASYGYTF | TGTGCCAGCGTCGGGACAGCCTCTTATGGCTACACCTTC
. | TRBJ2-3 | TRBV5-1 | TRBD2 | CASSLEGLAGFTDTQYF | TGCGCCAGCAGCTTGGAGGGACTAGCGGGGTTCACAGATACGCAGTATTTT
. | TRBJ2-7 | TRBV5-6 | TRBD2 | CASSRSGGSSYEQYF | TGTGCCAGCAGCCGGTCGGGGGGGAGCTCCTACGAGCAGTACTTC
. | TRBJ2-7 | TRBV5-4 | TRBD2 | CASSLGTSGSFYEQYF | TGTGCCAGCAGCCTGGGGACTAGCGGGAGCTTCTACGAGCAGTACTTC
. | TRBJ2-7 | TRBV29-1 | . | CSVVDNSYEQYF | TGCAGCGTTGTGGACAACTCCTACGAGCAGTACTTC
. | TRBJ2-5 | TRBV10-3 | . | CAISEPSDEETQYF | TGTGCCATCAGTGAGCCAAGCGATGAAGAGACCCAGTACTTC
. | TRBJ2-6 | TRBV10-3 | . | CAISARANSGANVLTF | TGTGCCATCAGTGCCCGGGCAAACTCTGGGGCCAACGTCCTGACTTTC
. | TRBJ2-3 | TRBV11-2 | TRBD2 | CASSLGGGSLTDTQYF | TGTGCCAGCAGCTTAGGAGGCGGGAGCTTAACAGATACGCAGTATTTT
. | TRBJ2-6 | TRBV5-4 | TRBD1 | CASSSGQAGANVLTF | TGTGCCAGCAGCTCAGGACAGGCTGGGGCCAACGTCCTGACTTTC
. | TRBJ1-2 | TRBV2 | . | CASSGPGDGAGYTF | TGTGCCAGCAGCGGCCCGGGTGACGGGGCAGGCTACACCTTC
once | TRBJ2-7 | TRBV6-1 | TRBD2 | CASREDRAIAGAQYEQYF | TGTGCCAGCAGAGAAGACAGGGCAATAGCGGGAGCCCAGTACGAGCAGTACTTC
. | TRBJ1-1 | TRBV28 | TRBD1 | CAIEPGTGETEAFF | TGTGCCATCGAACCCGGGACAGGGGAGACTGAAGCTTTCTTT
. | TRBJ1-5 | TRBV19 | . | CASSRGVGAREQPQHF | TGTGCCAGCTCCCGAGGGGTAGGGGCGAGGGAACAGCCCCAGCATTTT
. | TRBJ2-1 | TRBV10-3 | . | CAISASNNEQFF | TGTGCCATCAGTGCCAGCAACAATGAGCAGTTCTTC
. | TRBJ2-7 | TRBV7-2 | . | CASSFGGASYYEQYF | TGTGCCAGCAGCTTCGGGGGAGCCAGCTACTACGAGCAGTACTTC
. | TRBJ1-1 | TRBV7-9 | . | CASSLDGGTEAFF | TGTGCCAGCAGCTTAGATGGGGGAACTGAAGCTTTCTTT
. | TRBJ1-1 | TRBV30 | . | CAWSPGRTEAFF | TGTGCCTGGAGCCCAGGGCGGACTGAAGCTTTCTTT
. | TRBJ2-7 | TRBV6-5 | . | CASSWATGLGNEQYF | TGTGCCAGCAGTTGGGCTACAGGCCTTGGAAACGAGCAGTACTTC
. | TRBJ2-5 | TRBV10-3 | . | CAISESKRNQETQYF | TGTGCCATCAGTGAGTCGAAACGGAACCAAGAGACCCAGTACTTC
. | TRBJ2-7 | TRBV11-2 | . | CASSPQGGRWEQYF | TGTGCCAGCAGCCCACAGGGGGGGCGGTGGGAGCAGTACTTC
few | TRBJ1-1 | TRBV5-1 | . | CASSLKALRGDTEAFF | TGCGCCAGCAGCTTGAAGGCCCTAAGGGGGGACACTGAAGCTTTCTTT
. | TRBJ2-1 | TRBV20-1 | . | CSKSRPFF | TGCAGTAAGAGCCGCCCGTTCTTC
. | TRBJ2-3 | TRBV7-2 | TRBD1 | CASSLTGGTYPDTQYF | TGTGCCAGCAGCCTGACAGGGGGCACTTACCCAGATACGCAGTATTTT
. | TRBJ2-3 | TRBV28 | TRBD2 | CASSLTLAGGPRADTQYF | TGTGCCAGCTCGCTGACTCTAGCGGGAGGGCCTAGGGCAGATACGCAGTATTTT
. | TRBJ2-7 | TRBV29-1 | TRBD2 | CSVDGLAGGNEQYF | TGCAGCGTTGACGGGCTAGCGGGAGGGAACGAGCAGTACTTC
. | TRBJ2-7 | TRBV11-2 | . | CASSLGGHEQYF | TGTGCCAGCAGCTTAGGGGGGCACGAGCAGTACTTC
few | TRBJ2-5 | TRBV9 | . | CASSVSGAAQETQYF | TGTGCCAGCAGCGTATCCGGGGCAGCCCAAGAGACCCAGTACTTC
. | TRBJ2-3 | TRBV18 | . | CASSPGQTDTQYF | TGTGCCAGCTCACCAGGACAGACAGATACGCAGTATTTT
. | TRBJ1-1 | TRBV6-5 | . | CASSYSSLTGTEAFF | TGTGCCAGCAGTTACTCATCCCTTACGGGGACTGAAGCTTTCTTT
. | TRBJ1-1 | TRBV19 | . | CASRAGTEAFF | TGTGCCAGTAGAGCGGGGACTGAAGCTTTCTTT
. | TRBJ2-5 | TRBV7-8 | TRBD1 | CASSLGGQKTQYF | TGTGCCAGCAGCTTAGGGGGACAGAAGACCCAGTACTTC
. | TRBJ1-2 | TRBV5-4 | . | CASRHRDHGYTF | TGTGCCAGCCGGCACAGGGACCATGGCTACACCTTC
. | TRBJ2-3 | TRBV5-1 | . | CASRMGVVTRTDTQYF | TGCGCCAGCAGAATGGGGGTCGTCACCCGCACAGATACGCAGTATTTT
once | TRBJ2-7 | TRBV4-3 | . | CASSHESGAYEQYF | TGCGCCAGCAGCCACGAGAGTGGTGCCTACGAGCAGTACTTC
few | TRBJ1-1 | TRBV19 | TRBD1 | CASSGRDRMNTEAFF | TGTGCCAGTAGTGGCCGGGACAGGATGAACACTGAAGCTTTCTTT
. | TRBJ2-3 | TRBV7-2 | . | CASTSRPTDTQYF | TGTGCCAGCACCTCTCGGCCCACAGATACGCAGTATTTT
once | TRBJ2-1 | TRBV19 | . | CASSDRTLEQFF | TGTGCCAGTAGTGACCGGACCTTAGAGCAGTTCTTC
. | TRBJ2-5 | TRBV11-2 | . | CASSLAETQYF | TGTGCCAGCAGCTTAGCCGAGACCCAGTACTTC
. | TRBJ2-7 | TRBV19 | . | CASTDGGARYEQYF | TGTGCCTCAACCGATGGAGGGGCTCGGTACGAGCAGTACTTC
few | TRBJ1-1 | TRBV4-2 | . | CASSQGHGSEAFF | TGTGCCAGCAGCCAAGGGCACGGCAGTGAAGCTTTCTTT
. | TRBJ2-7 | TRBV28 | TRBD2 | CASSFSSGRVYEQYF | TGTGCCAGCAGTTTCTCTAGCGGGAGGGTCTACGAGCAGTACTTC
. | TRBJ1-2 | TRBV10-3 | . | CAISESGVGYTF | TGTGCCATCAGTGAGTCGGGGGTCGGCTACACCTTC
. | TRBJ2-1 | TRBV7-2 | . | CASSLAPPTLEQFF | TGTGCCAGCAGCTTAGCCCCCCCCACACTTGAGCAGTTCTTC
. | TRBJ1-1 | TRBV11-1 | . | CASSLGRSTEAFF | TGTGCCAGCAGCTTGGGCCGGAGCACTGAAGCTTTCTTT
. | TRBJ2-7 | TRBV11-2 | . | CASSIDSYSYEQYF | TGTGCCAGCAGCATAGACAGTTACTCCTACGAGCAGTACTTC
. | TRBJ2-5 | TRBV7-3 | TRBD2 | CASSLGTSGSTQYF | TGTGCCAGCAGCCTCGGGACTAGCGGGAGTACCCAGTACTTC
. | TRBJ2-3 | TRBV29-1 | TRBD1 | CSGRGRSTDTQYF | TGCAGCGGCAGGGGGAGAAGCACAGATACGCAGTATTTT
once | TRBJ2-7 | TRBV11-2 | . | CASSLDRSTLYEQYF | TGTGCCAGCAGCTTAGATCGTAGTACCCTCTACGAGCAGTACTTC
. | TRBJ2-1 | TRBV28 | . | CASRGTGVPNNEQFF | TGTGCCAGCAGAGGGACGGGAGTTCCAAACAATGAGCAGTTCTTC
. | TRBJ1-4 | TRBV4-1 | . | CASSREVSYNEKLFF | TGCGCCAGCAGCCGAGAAGTTTCCTATAATGAAAAACTGTTTTTT
. | TRBJ2-2 | TRBV11-2 | . | CASSLEAGSGNTGELFF | TGTGCCAGCAGCTTAGAGGCTGGGTCAGGGAACACCGGGGAGCTGTTTTTT
. | TRBJ1-1 | TRBV19 | . | CASSIRNTEAFF | TGTGCCAGTAGTATTCGGAACACTGAAGCTTTCTTT
. | TRBJ1-1 | TRBV5-1 | . | CASSSGLEAFF | TGCGCCAGCAGCTCCGGGCTTGAAGCTTTCTTT
. | TRBJ1-5 | TRBV6-5 | . | CASSYGEGQPQHF | TGTGCCAGCAGTTATGGGGAGGGGCAGCCCCAGCATTTT